The T cell receptor beta chain described here comes from a study of graft-versus-host responses after intestinal transplantation. A note on this clone: Its antigen is undetermined.

General study findings and limits: GvH clones detected in recipient marrow included some appearing first in ileum or blood.

Assay: immunoSEQ multiplex PCR; the TCRdb copy retains only in-frame clones and omits some. The sample shows 110,000 to 150,000 clones, around 90% of them seen only once. Germline-derived CDR1 and CDR2 are MDHEN and SYDVKM. The CDR3 length is 14 residues. Trimming shortened V by 4 bases and J by 3 bases, and 12 bases separated the two germline ends. The TCR originated in a human donor who received an intestinal transplant. This chain connects TRBV28 to TRBJ1-1; maybe TRBD1 (5 bases). The sample in question was unstimulated CD4+ T cells sorted from spleen or lymph node cells, obtained before intestinal transplant. The CDR3 nucleotides read TGTGCCAGCAGTTCAGGCGGGGGATACACTGAAGCTTTCTTT. Amino acids: CASSSGGGYTEAFF.